This T cell receptor (beta chain) was obtained from a study of blood T cell repertoires in COVID-19. CDR1 is MNHEY and CDR2 is SMNVEV in the germline V gene (reference sequence). The CDR3 contains 15 residues. The J segment lost 0 bases and the V segment lost 6 bases, leaving 7 bases of the junction unmatched. Profiling relied on immunoSEQ multiplex PCR, and the TCRdb table lists in-frame clones only, not all of them. The sample lists 200,000 to 250,000 clones; 84% were seen once. The sequenced material came from peripheral blood. The V call is TRBV27, the J call TRBJ2-5; TRBD2 matches at 7 bases. This TCR derives from a woman older than 75 with active or convalescent COVID-19. The CDR3 nucleotides are TGTGCCAGCAGAGGGGCGGGGGAGAACCAAGAGACCCAGTACTTC. Translation gives CASRGAGENQETQYF.